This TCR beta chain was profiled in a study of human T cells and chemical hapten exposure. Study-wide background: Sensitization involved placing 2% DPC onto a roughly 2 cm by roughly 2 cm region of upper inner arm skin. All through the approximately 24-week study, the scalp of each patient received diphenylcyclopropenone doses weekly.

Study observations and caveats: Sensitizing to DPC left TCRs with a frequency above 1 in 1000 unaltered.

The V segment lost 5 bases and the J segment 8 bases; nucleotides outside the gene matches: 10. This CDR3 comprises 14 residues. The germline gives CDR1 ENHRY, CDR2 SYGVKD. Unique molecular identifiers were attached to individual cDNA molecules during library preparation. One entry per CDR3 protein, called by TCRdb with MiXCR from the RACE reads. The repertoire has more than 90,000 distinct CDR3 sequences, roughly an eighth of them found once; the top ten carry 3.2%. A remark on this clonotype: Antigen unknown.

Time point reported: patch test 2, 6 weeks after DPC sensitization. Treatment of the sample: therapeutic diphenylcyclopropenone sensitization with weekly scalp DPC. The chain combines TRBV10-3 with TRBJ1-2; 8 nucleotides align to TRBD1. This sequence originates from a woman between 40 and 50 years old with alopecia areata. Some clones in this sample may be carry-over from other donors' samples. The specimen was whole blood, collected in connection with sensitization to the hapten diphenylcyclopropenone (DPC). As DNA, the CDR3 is TGTGCCATCAGTCCGACAGGGGCGATCGACGGCTACACCTTC. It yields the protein CAISPTGAIDGYTF.